The sequence of this T cell receptor beta chain was determined in a study of cytomegalovirus exposure and HLA in healthy donors. General study results and limits: Indistinguishable V segments such as TRBV6-2 and TRBV6-3 were excluded. Likely technical artifact: a cluster of highly shared sequence variants. Researchers counted 150 to 200 TCR beta chains as cytomegalovirus-associated. CMV serostatus was the sole immune exposure data available.

Worth noting for this clone: Antigen: not known.

The CDR3 loop spans 17 amino acids. Trimming took 5 bases from V and 3 from J, leaving 20 bases between them. Germline V gene sequence: CDR1 SEHNR, CDR2 FQNEAQ (reference sequence). The primer mix had 60 Vbeta and 13 Jbeta primers. Generated by immunoSEQ multiplex PCR, the TCRdb table keeps only in-frame clones and is missing some. The sample records over 85,000 clones, approximately 79% being singletons. Sequencing was done on a sample of PBMCs. This receptor was identified in a man between 25 and 39 years old in good health and CMV-seropositive. The chain recombines TRBV7-9 with TRBJ1-5; possibly TRBD1 for D (6 bases). The CDR3 region has the DNA TGTGCCAGCAGCAGAGGGGATACAGGGAAGTTCAATCAGCCCCAGCATTTT. It is translated as CASSRGDTGKFNQPQHF.